This T cell receptor (beta chain) came from a study of T-cell reconstitution after alpha-beta-depleted transplantation in children. Trimming left V 2 bases short and J 2 bases short, with 7 bases between. Germline V gene sequence: CDR1 SGHRS, CDR2 YFSETQ. CDR3 length: 13 amino acids. During its preparation, the TCRbeta library received unique molecular identifiers. TCRdb re-derived calls from the PCR reads in MiXCR, one entry per CDR3 protein. Altogether some 200,000 distinct CDR3 sequences are present, approximately 10% being singletons, with the ten largest covering around 6.2%. This clonotype was seen a few times.

The specimen comprised PBMCs from the stem cell graft donor, sampled from the stem cell graft. This sequence joins TRBV5-1 and TRBJ1-1; TRBD1 might be the D (5 bases). This receptor was identified in a human donor who donated a stem cell graft to a child with acute lymphoblastic leukemia. The CDR3 region is CASSFGHNTEAFF. The CDR3 DNA follows: TGCGCCAGCAGCTTTGGACATAACACTGAAGCTTTCTTT.